This TCR beta chain is drawn from a study of blood T cells in healthy people across ages. Study as a whole: Template-switching capture recovered about one barcoded beta molecule per two T cells.

Germline CDR1 reads SGHTA; CDR2 reads FQGNSA. With 1 base removed from V and 3 bases from J, the gap between germline ends came to 10 bases. CDR3 size: 14 residues. As for this clonotype: Its antigen is unidentified.

Then a second PCR, running about 6 to 11 cycles, was carried out with a sample-barcoded 5' primer and a J-beta primer mix. Each TCR beta cDNA got a 12-nucleotide random molecular identifier. TCRdb passed the 5' RACE reads through MiXCR, listing each CDR3 protein once. This table holds roughly 1,500,000 distinct CDR3 sequences, 35% to 45% found once. Findings and caveats of the study: Higher naive T cell percentage went strongly together with higher TCR beta diversity. Greater diversity and more naive CD4+ cells were seen in long-lived donors than in aged donors.

The sequence was collected from a woman younger than 35 in good health. V and J are TRBV7-2 and TRBJ2-7, with unresolved D. Source material: blood. The CDR3 nucleotides are TGTGCCAGCAGCTTAGGGCAGAGACACTACGAGCAGTACTTC. Amino acids: CASSLGQRHYEQYF.